This TCR beta chain was captured in a study of PD-L1 blockade in urothelial cancer. Some clones are missing from TCRdb's copy, which holds only in-frame ones; the method was immunoSEQ multiplex PCR. The sample records tens of thousands of clones, roughly 81% being singletons. The sample's time point: peripheral blood 6 weeks after treatment start. The CDR3 sequence is 15 residues long. CDR1 MNHNS and CDR2 SASEGT come from the germline V gene. V shed 8 bases and J shed 6 bases, with 22 bases lying between them. This clone has just a few counts. This receptor was identified in a man aged 65-85 years with urothelial cancer. Sequenced material: PBMCs, taken around atezolizumab (anti-PD-L1) treatment. The chain has TRBV6-1 and TRBJ1-2; the D gene is possibly TRBD1 (6 bases). The CDR3, as DNA: TGTGCCAGCTCTGCCCATCTCCAGGGGTTTGATGGCTACACCTTC. This translates into CASSAHLQGFDGYTF.